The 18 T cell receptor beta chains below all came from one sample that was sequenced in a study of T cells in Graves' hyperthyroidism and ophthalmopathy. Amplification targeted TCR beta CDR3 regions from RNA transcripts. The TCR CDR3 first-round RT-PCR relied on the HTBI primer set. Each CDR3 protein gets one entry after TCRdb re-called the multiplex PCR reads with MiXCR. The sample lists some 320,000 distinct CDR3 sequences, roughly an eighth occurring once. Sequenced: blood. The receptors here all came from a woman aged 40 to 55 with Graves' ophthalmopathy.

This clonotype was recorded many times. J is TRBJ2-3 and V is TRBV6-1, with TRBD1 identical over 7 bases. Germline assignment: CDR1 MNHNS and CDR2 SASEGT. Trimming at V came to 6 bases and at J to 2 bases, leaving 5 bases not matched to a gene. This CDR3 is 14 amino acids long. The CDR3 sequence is CASSSGQDTDTQYF. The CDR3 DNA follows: TGTGCCAGCAGCTCCGGACAGGACACAGATACGCAGTATTTT.

The CDR3 protein is CASSVGTPAGELFF. The DNA for the CDR3 is TGTGCCAGCAGCGTCGGGACACCCGCCGGGGAGCTGTTTTTT. The V and J genes are TRBV11-3 and TRBJ2-2; perhaps TRBD1 as D (6 bases). CDR1 and CDR2 (germline): SGHNT, YENEEA. V gave up 5 bases and J gave up 6 bases, with 13 bases separating them. CDR3 length: 14 residues. Complete variable domain (other parts from reference TRBV11-3 and TRBJ2-2): EAGVVQSPRYKIIEKKQPVAFWCNPISGHNTLYWYLQNLGQGPELLIRYENEEAVDDSQLPKDRFSAERLKGVDSTLKIQPAELGDSAVYLCASSVGTPAGELFFGEGSRLTVL.

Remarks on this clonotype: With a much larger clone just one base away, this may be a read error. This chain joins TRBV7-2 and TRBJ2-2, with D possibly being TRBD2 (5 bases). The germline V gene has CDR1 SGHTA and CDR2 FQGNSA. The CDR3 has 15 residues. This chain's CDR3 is CASSLKSLVTGELVF. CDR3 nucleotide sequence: TGTGCCAGCAGCTTAAAGAGCCTCGTCACCGGGGAGCTGGTTTTT.

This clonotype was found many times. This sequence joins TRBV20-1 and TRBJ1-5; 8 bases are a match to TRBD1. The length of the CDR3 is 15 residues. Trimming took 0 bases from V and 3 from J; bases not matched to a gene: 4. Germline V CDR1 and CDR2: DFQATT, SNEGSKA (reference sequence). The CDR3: CSARETGVANQPQHF. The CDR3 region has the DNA TGCAGTGCTAGAGAGACAGGGGTTGCCAATCAGCCCCAGCATTTT.

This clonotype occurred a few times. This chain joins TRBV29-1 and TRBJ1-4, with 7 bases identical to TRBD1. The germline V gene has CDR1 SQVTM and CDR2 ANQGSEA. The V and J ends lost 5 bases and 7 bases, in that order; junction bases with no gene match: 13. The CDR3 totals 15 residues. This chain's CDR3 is CSVKGGGGQGEKLFF. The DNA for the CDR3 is TGCAGCGTTAAGGGGGGAGGGGGCCAAGGTGAAAAACTGTTTTTT.

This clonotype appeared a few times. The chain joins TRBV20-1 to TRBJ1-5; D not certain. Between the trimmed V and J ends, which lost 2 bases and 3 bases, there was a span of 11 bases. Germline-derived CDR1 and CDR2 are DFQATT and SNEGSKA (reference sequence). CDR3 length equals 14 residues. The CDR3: CSARKPQPNQPQHF. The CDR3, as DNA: TGCAGTGCTAGAAAGCCACAACCCAATCAGCCCCAGCATTTT.

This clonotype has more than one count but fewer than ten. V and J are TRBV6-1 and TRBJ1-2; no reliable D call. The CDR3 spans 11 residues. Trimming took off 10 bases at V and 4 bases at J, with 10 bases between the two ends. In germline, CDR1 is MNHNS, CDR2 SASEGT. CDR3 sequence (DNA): TGTGCCACCTTTAACGGCTATGGCTACACCTTC. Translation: CATFNGYGYTF.

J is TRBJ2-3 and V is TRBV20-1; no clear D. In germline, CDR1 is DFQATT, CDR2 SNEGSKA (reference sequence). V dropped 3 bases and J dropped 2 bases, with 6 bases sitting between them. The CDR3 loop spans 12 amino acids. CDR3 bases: TGCAGTGCTAGGAGGTACACAGATACGCAGTATTTT. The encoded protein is CSARRYTDTQYF.

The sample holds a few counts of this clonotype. CDR3 in DNA: TGTGCCAGTAGTATCGATCTAGCGGGGACAACAGAGACCCAGTACTTC. This sequence encodes CASSIDLAGTTETQYF. This chain joins TRBV19 and TRBJ2-5; 9 bases agree with TRBD2. The J segment lost 4 bases and the V segment lost 3 bases, leaving 9 bases of the junction unmatched. The CDR3 covers 16 residues. The germline V gene encodes CDR1 LNHDA and CDR2 SQIVND (reference sequence). The complete variable domain, with remaining parts taken from reference TRBV19 and TRBJ2-5, reads DGGITQSPKYLFRKEGQNVTLSCEQNLNHDAMYWYRQDPGQGLRLIYYSQIVNDFQKGDIAEGYSVSREKKESFPLTVTSAQKNPTAFYLCASSIDLAGTTETQYFGPGTRLLVL.

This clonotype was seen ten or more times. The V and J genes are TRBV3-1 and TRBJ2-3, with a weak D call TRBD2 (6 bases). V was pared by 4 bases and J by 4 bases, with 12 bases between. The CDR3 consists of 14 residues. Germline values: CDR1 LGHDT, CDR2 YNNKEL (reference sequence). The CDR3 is CASSPGSAADTQYF. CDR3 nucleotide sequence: TGTGCCAGCAGCCCCGGGAGTGCGGCAGATACGCAGTATTTT.

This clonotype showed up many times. The CDR3 region has the DNA TGTGCCACCAGTGATACCACAGGGGCTGATCAGCCCCAGCATTTT. It yields the protein CATSDTTGADQPQHF. V gene TRBV24-1 combines with J gene TRBJ1-5; 7 bases align to TRBD1. The CDR3 length is 15 residues. Germline CDR1 reads KGHDR; CDR2 reads SFDVKD. V trimming: 3 bases; J trimming: 5 bases; junction bases outside the gene matches: 6.

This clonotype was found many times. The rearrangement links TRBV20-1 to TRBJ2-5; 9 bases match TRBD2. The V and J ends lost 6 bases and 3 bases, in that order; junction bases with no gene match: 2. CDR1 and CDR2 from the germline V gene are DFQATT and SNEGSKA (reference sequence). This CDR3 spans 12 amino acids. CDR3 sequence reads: CSATSGKETQYF. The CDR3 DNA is TGCAGTGCGACTAGCGGTAAAGAGACCCAGTACTTC.

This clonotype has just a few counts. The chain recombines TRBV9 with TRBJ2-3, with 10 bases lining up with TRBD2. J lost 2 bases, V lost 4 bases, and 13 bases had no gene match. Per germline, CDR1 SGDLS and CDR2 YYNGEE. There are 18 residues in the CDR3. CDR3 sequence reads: CASSFMPPGLADTDTQYF. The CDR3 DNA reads TGTGCCAGCAGCTTCATGCCGCCCGGACTAGCGGACACAGATACGCAGTATTTT.

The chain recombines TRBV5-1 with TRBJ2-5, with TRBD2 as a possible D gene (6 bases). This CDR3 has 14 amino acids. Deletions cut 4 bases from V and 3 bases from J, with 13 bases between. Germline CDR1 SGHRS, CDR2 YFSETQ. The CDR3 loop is CASSNVGGEETQYF. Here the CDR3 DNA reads TGCGCCAGCAGCAACGTGGGGGGTGAAGAGACCCAGTACTTC.

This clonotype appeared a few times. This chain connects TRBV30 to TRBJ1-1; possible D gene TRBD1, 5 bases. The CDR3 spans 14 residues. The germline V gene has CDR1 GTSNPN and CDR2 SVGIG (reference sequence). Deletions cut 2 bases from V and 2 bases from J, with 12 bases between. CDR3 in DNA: TGTGCCTGGAGTAGGTCAGGGCTTAACACTGAAGCTTTCTTT. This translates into CAWSRSGLNTEAFF. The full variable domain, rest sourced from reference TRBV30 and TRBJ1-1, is SQTIHQWPATLVQPVGSPLSLECTVEGTSNPNLYWYRQAAGRGLQLLFYSVGIGQISSEVPQNLSASRPQDRQFILSSKKLLLSDSGFYLCAWSRSGLNTEAFFGQGTRLTVV.

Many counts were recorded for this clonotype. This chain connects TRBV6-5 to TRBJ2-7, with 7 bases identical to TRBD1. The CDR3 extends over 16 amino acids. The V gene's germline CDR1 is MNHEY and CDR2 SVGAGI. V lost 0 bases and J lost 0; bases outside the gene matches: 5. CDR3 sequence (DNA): TGTGCCAGCAGTTACTCGACAGGGTCCATCTCCTACGAGCAGTACTTC. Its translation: CASSYSTGSISYEQYF.

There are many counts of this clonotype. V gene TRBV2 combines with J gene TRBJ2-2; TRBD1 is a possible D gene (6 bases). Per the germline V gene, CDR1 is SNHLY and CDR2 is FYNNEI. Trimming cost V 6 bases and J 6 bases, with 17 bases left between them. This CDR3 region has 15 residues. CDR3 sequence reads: CASRRGAGEAGELFF. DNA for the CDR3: TGTGCCAGCAGACGGGGTGCAGGGGAAGCCGGGGAGCTGTTTTTT.

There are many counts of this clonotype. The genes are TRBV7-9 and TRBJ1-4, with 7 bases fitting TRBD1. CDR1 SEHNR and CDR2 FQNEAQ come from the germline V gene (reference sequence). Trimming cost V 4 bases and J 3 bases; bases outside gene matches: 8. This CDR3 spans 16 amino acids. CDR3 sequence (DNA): TGTGCCAGCAGCTCGCAAGGGGGACAGTCTAATGAAAAACTGTTTTTT. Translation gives CASSSQGGQSNEKLFF.